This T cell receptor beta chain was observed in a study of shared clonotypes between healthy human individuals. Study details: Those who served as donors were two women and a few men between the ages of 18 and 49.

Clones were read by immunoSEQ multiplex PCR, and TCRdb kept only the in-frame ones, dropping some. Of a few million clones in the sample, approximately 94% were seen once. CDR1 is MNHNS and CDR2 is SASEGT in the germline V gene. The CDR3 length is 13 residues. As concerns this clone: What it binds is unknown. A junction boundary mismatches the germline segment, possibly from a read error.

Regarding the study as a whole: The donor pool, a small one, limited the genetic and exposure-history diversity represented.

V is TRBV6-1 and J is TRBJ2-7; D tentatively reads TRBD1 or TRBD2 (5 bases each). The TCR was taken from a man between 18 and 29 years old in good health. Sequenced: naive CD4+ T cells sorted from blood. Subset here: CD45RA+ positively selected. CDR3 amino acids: CASSELGDGRLVF. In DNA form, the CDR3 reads TGTGCCAGCAGTGAACTGGGGGATGGACGGCTGGTCTTC.